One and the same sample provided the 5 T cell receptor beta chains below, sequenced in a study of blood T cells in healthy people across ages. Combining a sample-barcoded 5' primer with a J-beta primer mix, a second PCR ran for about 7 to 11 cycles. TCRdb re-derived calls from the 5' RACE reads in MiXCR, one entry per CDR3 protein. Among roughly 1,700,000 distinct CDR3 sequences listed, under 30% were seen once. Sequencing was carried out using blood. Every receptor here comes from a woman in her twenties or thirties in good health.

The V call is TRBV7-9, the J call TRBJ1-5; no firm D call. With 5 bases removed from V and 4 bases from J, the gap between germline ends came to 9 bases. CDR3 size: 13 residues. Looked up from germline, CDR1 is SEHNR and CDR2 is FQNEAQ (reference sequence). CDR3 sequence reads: CASSQHLNQPQHF. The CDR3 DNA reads TGTGCCAGCAGCCAACACTTAAATCAGCCCCAGCATTTT.

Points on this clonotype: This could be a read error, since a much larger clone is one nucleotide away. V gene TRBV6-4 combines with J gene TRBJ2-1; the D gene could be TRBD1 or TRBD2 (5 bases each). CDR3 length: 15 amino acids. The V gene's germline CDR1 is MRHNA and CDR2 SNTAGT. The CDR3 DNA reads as TGTGTCAGCAGTATCCGGGACGGGTTGAGGAATGAGCAGTTCTTC. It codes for CVSSIRDGLRNEQFF.

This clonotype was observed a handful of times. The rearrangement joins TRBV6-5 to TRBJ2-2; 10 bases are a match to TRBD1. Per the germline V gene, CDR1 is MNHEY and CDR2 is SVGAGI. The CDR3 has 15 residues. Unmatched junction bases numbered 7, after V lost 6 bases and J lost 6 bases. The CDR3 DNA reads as TGTGCCAGCAGCCGGGACAGGGGAGGGTCCGGGGAGCTGTTTTTT. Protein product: CASSRDRGGSGELFF.

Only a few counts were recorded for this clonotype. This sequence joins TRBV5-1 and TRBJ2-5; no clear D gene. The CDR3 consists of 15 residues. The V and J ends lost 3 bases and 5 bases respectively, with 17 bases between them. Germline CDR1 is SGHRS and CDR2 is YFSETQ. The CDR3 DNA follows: TGCGCCAGCAGCTCATCGTGGGGTGCTGGGGAGACCCAGTACTTC. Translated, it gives CASSSSWGAGETQYF.

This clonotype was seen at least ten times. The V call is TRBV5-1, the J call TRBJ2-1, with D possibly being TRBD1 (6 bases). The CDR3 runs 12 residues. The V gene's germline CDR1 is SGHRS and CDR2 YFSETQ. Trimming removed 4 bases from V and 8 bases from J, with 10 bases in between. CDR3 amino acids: CASSGEGDEQFF. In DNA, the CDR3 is TGCGCCAGCAGCGGAGAGGGGGATGAGCAGTTCTTC.